This T cell receptor beta chain was captured by sequencing in a study of T-cell memory formation after mild COVID-19. Study observations and caveats: Shrinking CD4+ clones were chiefly CM and EM; CD8+ ones were chiefly EMRA.

This CDR3 has 14 residues. CDR1 is SQVTM, CDR2 ANQGSEA, per germline. The V gene lost 3 bases and the J gene lost 1 base, with 11 bases spanning the gap. TCRdb called the 5' RACE reads again in MiXCR, with one record for every CDR3 protein. The profile covers about 290,000 distinct CDR3 sequences, with about 20% appearing a single time and 23% taken by the ten largest. On this clonotype itself: The antigen remains undetermined.

The TCR was taken from a young man who had mild COVID-19 (a few samples of this study predate the infection). Cell type and time point are not known. V and J are TRBV29-1 and TRBJ2-3; D might be TRBD1 (5 bases). The sample was PBMCs or a T cell subset sorted from them (not recorded which). CDR3: CSVDGVGGTDTQYF. In DNA form, the CDR3 reads TGCAGCGTTGATGGTGTAGGGGGCACAGATACGCAGTATTTT.